This T cell receptor beta chain was recorded in a study of T cell responses to AZD1222 COVID-19 vaccine. With V trimmed by 4 bases and J by 5 bases, 7 bases remained unmatched. The CDR3 length is 16 residues. Germline assignment: CDR1 SGHRS and CDR2 YFSETQ. Findings of the study overall: Only a handful of AZD1222 recipients, five to seven in all, had baseline seropositivity. Most donors were white British, females outnumbered males, and clonal diversity was possibly underestimated. Sampling captured repertoires only after the peak T cell response.

The protocol was immunoSEQ multiplex PCR, while the TCRdb copy is restricted to in-frame clones and leaves out a portion. The table lists about 150,000 clones, roughly nine tenths of them singletons. Of note for this clone: Its target is unknown.

This clonotype was sampled from an adult who received the MenACWY meningococcal vaccine as a control. Sequenced here: peripheral blood, sampled 28 days after the second dose of the MenACWY control vaccine. This chain connects TRBV5-1 to TRBJ2-3; 13 bases fit TRBD2. As DNA, the CDR3 is TGCGCCAGCAGCCGCGGACTAGCGGGGGTTGAAGATACGCAGTATTTT. It is translated as CASSRGLAGVEDTQYF.